The sequence of this T cell receptor (beta chain) was determined in a study of human T cells and chemical hapten exposure. Study-wide points: TCRs exceeding 1 in 1000 frequency stayed unchanged with DPC sensitization.

In the library, unique molecular identifiers were attached to individual cDNA molecules. TCRdb fed the RACE reads into MiXCR, producing one record per CDR3 protein. The data contain approximately 370,000 distinct CDR3 sequences, approximately 5.8% of them seen just once; the ten biggest clones take up over 6.5%. The germline gives CDR1 DFQATT, CDR2 SNEGSKA (reference sequence). V lost 5 bases to trimming and J lost 1 base, with 10 bases between them. The CDR3 runs 13 residues. Noted time point: pre-sensitization, week 0. Regarding treatment: therapeutic diphenylcyclopropenone sensitization with weekly scalp DPC. Donors were 18 to 70-year-old alopecia patients suitable for DPC. The total RNA was obtained from whole blood that was not fractionated. Concerning this clonotype: Its antigen is undetermined.

The specimen was whole blood, collected in connection with sensitization to the hapten diphenylcyclopropenone (DPC). The TCR was taken from a woman aged 18-35 years with alopecia areata. Some clones in this sample may be carry-over from other donors' samples. The chain is built from TRBV20-1 and TRBJ2-3; D may be TRBD1 or TRBD2 (5 bases each). CDR3 bases: TGCAGTGCTGAGGGGCGCGGCACAGATACGCAGTATTTT. Translating gives CSAEGRGTDTQYF.